This is a list of T cell receptor beta chains from one sample in a study of blood T cell repertoires in COVID-19. Repertoires were generated with immunoSEQ multiplex PCR, while TCRdb's copy carries only in-frame clones and drops some. Among approximately 270,000 clones listed, around 81% were seen once. The sample taken for sequencing was peripheral blood. The origin of the receptors is a person aged 70 to 85 with COVID-19, enrolled during active disease. The CDR3 runs from the conserved cysteine through the conserved F or W. A D gene is named only where the DNA matches it firmly. Only some rows state a clone size, as once, few, many or a class for expanded clones.

D gene: .
V gene: TRBV29-1
clone size: .
J gene: TRBJ1-1
CDR3 protein: CSGQLGGNTEAFF
CDR3 DNA: TGCAGCGGTCAGCTGGGGGGGAACACTGAAGCTTTCTTT

D gene: .
V gene: TRBV18
clone size: .
J gene: TRBJ2-1
CDR3 protein: CASSQGGGQYNEQFF
CDR3 DNA: TGTGCCAGCTCACAGGGCGGCGGACAGTACAATGAGCAGTTCTTC

D gene: .
V gene: TRBV30
clone size: .
J gene: TRBJ1-2
CDR3 protein: CAWTSQGYYGYTF
CDR3 DNA: TGTGCCTGGACCTCACAGGGATACTATGGCTACACCTTC

D gene: .
V gene: TRBV28
clone size: .
J gene: TRBJ2-1
CDR3 protein: CASSLGHEQFF
CDR3 DNA: TGTGCCAGCAGTTTGGGGCATGAGCAGTTCTTC

D gene: TRBD1
V gene: TRBV30
clone size: .
J gene: TRBJ1-2
CDR3 protein: CAWGRQGPGRSNYGYTF
CDR3 DNA: TGTGCCTGGGGACGACAGGGGCCAGGTCGTAGTAACTATGGCTACACCTTC

D gene: .
V gene: TRBV4-1
clone size: many
J gene: TRBJ2-5
CDR3 protein: CASSQGAGLGETQYF
CDR3 DNA: TGCGCCAGCAGCCAGGGGGCAGGGCTAGGAGAGACCCAGTACTTC

D gene: TRBD1
V gene: TRBV15
clone size: .
J gene: TRBJ2-1
CDR3 protein: CATSRSTGRSYNEQFF
CDR3 DNA: TGTGCCACCAGCAGATCGACAGGGCGATCCTACAATGAGCAGTTCTTC

D gene: TRBD1
V gene: TRBV19
clone size: .
J gene: TRBJ2-1
CDR3 protein: CASKDRINNEQFF
CDR3 DNA: TGTGCCAGTAAGGACAGGATTAACAATGAGCAGTTCTTC

D gene: .
V gene: TRBV7-9
clone size: .
J gene: TRBJ2-6
CDR3 protein: CASSRQGGTGANVLTF
CDR3 DNA: TGTGCCAGCAGCAGACAGGGAGGCACTGGGGCCAACGTCCTGACTTTC

D gene: TRBD1
V gene: TRBV9
clone size: .
J gene: TRBJ1-2
CDR3 protein: CASSVGQGVYGYTF
CDR3 DNA: TGTGCCAGCAGCGTGGGACAGGGGGTCTATGGCTACACCTTC

D gene: .
V gene: TRBV18
clone size: .
J gene: TRBJ1-3
CDR3 protein: CASSPPGLNSGNTIYF
CDR3 DNA: TGTGCCAGCTCACCGCCGGGACTGAACTCTGGAAACACCATATATTTT

D gene: .
V gene: TRBV5-1
clone size: .
J gene: TRBJ2-2
CDR3 protein: CASSLVSRTGELFF
CDR3 DNA: TGCGCCAGCAGCTTGGTCTCCCGTACCGGGGAGCTGTTTTTT

D gene: TRBD2
V gene: TRBV13
clone size: .
J gene: TRBJ2-3
CDR3 protein: CASSLASGDTDTQYF
CDR3 DNA: TGTGCCAGCAGCTTGGCTAGCGGGGACACAGATACGCAGTATTTT

D gene: .
V gene: TRBV27
clone size: .
J gene: TRBJ1-2
CDR3 protein: CASRGSGANYGYTF
CDR3 DNA: TGTGCCAGCAGGGGGTCAGGGGCTAACTATGGCTACACCTTC

D gene: TRBD2
V gene: TRBV5-4
clone size: few
J gene: TRBJ2-1
CDR3 protein: CASSFGLAGGAYNEQFF
CDR3 DNA: TGTGCCAGCAGCTTTGGACTAGCGGGAGGGGCCTACAATGAGCAGTTCTTC

D gene: .
V gene: TRBV19
clone size: .
J gene: TRBJ1-4
CDR3 protein: CASSPLTATNEKLFF
CDR3 DNA: TGTGCCAGTAGCCCCTTGACAGCAACTAATGAAAAACTGTTTTTT

D gene: .
V gene: TRBV9
clone size: few
J gene: TRBJ1-4
CDR3 protein: CASSVEQKPTNEKLFF
CDR3 DNA: TGTGCCAGCAGCGTAGAACAGAAGCCAACTAATGAAAAACTGTTTTTT

D gene: TRBD1
V gene: TRBV7-2
clone size: .
J gene: TRBJ2-5
CDR3 protein: CASSLTGIQETQYF
CDR3 DNA: TGTGCCAGCAGCTTGACAGGGATTCAAGAGACCCAGTACTTC

D gene: .
V gene: TRBV4-3
clone size: once
J gene: TRBJ1-1
CDR3 protein: CASRREDNTEAFF
CDR3 DNA: TGCGCCAGCAGGCGGGAAGACAACACTGAAGCTTTCTTT

D gene: .
V gene: TRBV27
clone size: .
J gene: TRBJ1-1
CDR3 protein: CASSFSRDTEAFF
CDR3 DNA: TGTGCCAGCAGTTTTAGCCGGGACACTGAAGCTTTCTTT

D gene: TRBD2
V gene: TRBV4-3
clone size: .
J gene: TRBJ2-2
CDR3 protein: CASSLQTSVLTGELFF
CDR3 DNA: TGCGCCAGCAGCCTACAGACTAGCGTCCTCACCGGGGAGCTGTTTTTT

D gene: TRBD1
V gene: TRBV6-5
clone size: once
J gene: TRBJ1-2
CDR3 protein: CASRRGQGDGYTF
CDR3 DNA: TGTGCCAGCAGACGGGGACAGGGGGATGGCTACACCTTC

D gene: .
V gene: TRBV5-1
clone size: .
J gene: TRBJ1-4
CDR3 protein: CASSWGLRLEKLFF
CDR3 DNA: TGCGCCAGCAGCTGGGGACTCCGACTTGAAAAACTGTTTTTT

D gene: TRBD1
V gene: TRBV11-2
clone size: .
J gene: TRBJ2-7
CDR3 protein: CASSGGDRGDYEQYF
CDR3 DNA: TGTGCCAGCAGCGGAGGAGACAGGGGAGACTACGAGCAGTACTTC

D gene: TRBD1
V gene: TRBV29-1
clone size: .
J gene: TRBJ2-7
CDR3 protein: CSVEDRQGTYEQYF
CDR3 DNA: TGCAGCGTTGAAGATCGACAGGGAACCTACGAGCAGTACTTC

D gene: .
V gene: TRBV28
clone size: .
J gene: TRBJ2-5
CDR3 protein: CASSNSVQETQYF
CDR3 DNA: TGTGCCAGCAGCAATAGTGTACAAGAGACCCAGTACTTC

D gene: .
V gene: TRBV7-8
clone size: .
J gene: TRBJ1-2
CDR3 protein: CASRGRDYGYTF
CDR3 DNA: TGTGCCAGCAGGGGCAGGGACTATGGCTACACCTTC

D gene: .
V gene: TRBV24-1
clone size: .
J gene: TRBJ2-1
CDR3 protein: CATSDSDRTHVSALHNEQFF
CDR3 DNA: TGTGCCACCAGTGATTCAGACAGAACTCACGTTTCTGCGTTGCACAATGAGCAGTTCTTC

D gene: .
V gene: TRBV6-2/TRBV6-3
clone size: few
J gene: TRBJ2-6
CDR3 protein: CASSRDTGANVLTF
CDR3 DNA: TGTGCCAGCAGTCGGGACACTGGGGCCAACGTCCTGACTTTC

D gene: .
V gene: TRBV9
clone size: .
J gene: TRBJ2-7
CDR3 protein: CASSVAGADYEQYF
CDR3 DNA: TGTGCCAGCAGCGTAGCGGGAGCAGATTACGAGCAGTACTTC

D gene: .
V gene: TRBV7-9
clone size: few
J gene: TRBJ2-2
CDR3 protein: CASSLDPRELLTGELFF
CDR3 DNA: TGTGCCAGCAGCTTAGACCCCAGGGAATTACTCACCGGGGAGCTGTTTTTT

D gene: .
V gene: TRBV7-6
clone size: once
J gene: TRBJ2-1
CDR3 protein: CASSLETYEQFF
CDR3 DNA: TGTGCCAGCAGCTTAGAGACTTATGAGCAGTTCTTC

D gene: .
V gene: TRBV6-2/TRBV6-3
clone size: .
J gene: TRBJ1-5
CDR3 protein: CASSYWQGVGNQPQHF
CDR3 DNA: TGTGCCAGCAGTTACTGGCAGGGCGTAGGCAATCAGCCCCAGCATTTT

D gene: .
V gene: TRBV27
clone size: once
J gene: TRBJ1-2
CDR3 protein: CASSLSQGNYGYTF
CDR3 DNA: TGTGCCAGCAGTTTATCTCAGGGAAATTATGGCTACACCTTC

D gene: .
V gene: TRBV4-1
clone size: .
J gene: TRBJ1-1
CDR3 protein: CASSYRENTEAFF
CDR3 DNA: TGCGCCAGCAGCTACAGGGAGAACACTGAAGCTTTCTTT

D gene: TRBD2
V gene: TRBV27
clone size: once
J gene: TRBJ2-1
CDR3 protein: CASSLSSGGVPEQFF
CDR3 DNA: TGTGCCAGCAGTCTTTCATCCGGGGGGGTACCCGAGCAGTTCTTC

D gene: TRBD1
V gene: TRBV19
clone size: .
J gene: TRBJ2-2
CDR3 protein: CASNRDRVKTGELFF
CDR3 DNA: TGTGCCAGTAACCGGGACAGGGTTAAAACCGGGGAGCTGTTTTTT

D gene: .
V gene: TRBV5-6
clone size: once
J gene: TRBJ1-1
CDR3 protein: CASSLGAVDTEAFF
CDR3 DNA: TGTGCCAGCAGCTTGGGGGCTGTGGACACTGAAGCTTTCTTT

D gene: .
V gene: TRBV30
clone size: .
J gene: TRBJ1-6
CDR3 protein: CAWSIDSGSPLHF
CDR3 DNA: TGTGCCTGGAGTATAGATAGCGGTTCACCCCTCCACTTT

D gene: TRBD2
V gene: TRBV2
clone size: few
J gene: TRBJ2-1
CDR3 protein: CASSEFVRSGGRGYNEQFF
CDR3 DNA: TGTGCCAGCAGTGAATTTGTTCGGAGTGGCGGGAGGGGGTACAATGAGCAGTTCTTC

D gene: .
V gene: TRBV19
clone size: few
J gene: TRBJ1-2
CDR3 protein: CASSIRGGGYTF
CDR3 DNA: TGTGCCAGTAGTATACGGGGAGGAGGCTACACCTTC

D gene: TRBD2
V gene: TRBV6-2/TRBV6-3
clone size: .
J gene: TRBJ2-1
CDR3 protein: CASSYHGGALSANEQFF
CDR3 DNA: TGTGCCAGCAGTTACCACGGGGGGGCCTTGTCAGCCAATGAGCAGTTCTTC

D gene: TRBD1
V gene: TRBV9
clone size: .
J gene: TRBJ2-4
CDR3 protein: CASSVGGTGASGNIQYF
CDR3 DNA: TGTGCCAGCAGCGTAGGGGGGACAGGGGCTTCAGGAAACATTCAGTACTTC

D gene: TRBD2
V gene: TRBV11-2
clone size: .
J gene: TRBJ2-7
CDR3 protein: CASSLDQLAGGPYEQYF
CDR3 DNA: TGTGCCAGCAGCTTAGATCAGTTAGCGGGGGGCCCCTACGAGCAGTACTTC

D gene: TRBD1
V gene: TRBV7-7
clone size: few
J gene: TRBJ2-2
CDR3 protein: CASSLATGFSGELFF
CDR3 DNA: TGTGCCAGCAGCTTAGCGACAGGGTTTTCCGGGGAGCTGTTTTTT

D gene: TRBD1
V gene: TRBV19
clone size: .
J gene: TRBJ1-1
CDR3 protein: CASSLQGVSTEAFF
CDR3 DNA: TGTGCCAGTAGCTTACAGGGGGTGAGTACTGAAGCTTTCTTT

D gene: TRBD1
V gene: TRBV6-6
clone size: .
J gene: TRBJ1-1
CDR3 protein: CASSLGQANTEAFF
CDR3 DNA: TGTGCCAGCAGTTTAGGACAGGCGAACACTGAAGCTTTCTTT

D gene: .
V gene: TRBV30
clone size: .
J gene: TRBJ1-3
CDR3 protein: CAWSVTLADTIYF
CDR3 DNA: TGTGCCTGGAGTGTAACATTGGCTGACACCATATATTTT

D gene: TRBD1
V gene: TRBV28
clone size: .
J gene: TRBJ1-2
CDR3 protein: CASSFGGGQGLYGYTF
CDR3 DNA: TGTGCCAGCAGTTTTGGGGGGGGACAGGGTCTATATGGCTACACCTTC